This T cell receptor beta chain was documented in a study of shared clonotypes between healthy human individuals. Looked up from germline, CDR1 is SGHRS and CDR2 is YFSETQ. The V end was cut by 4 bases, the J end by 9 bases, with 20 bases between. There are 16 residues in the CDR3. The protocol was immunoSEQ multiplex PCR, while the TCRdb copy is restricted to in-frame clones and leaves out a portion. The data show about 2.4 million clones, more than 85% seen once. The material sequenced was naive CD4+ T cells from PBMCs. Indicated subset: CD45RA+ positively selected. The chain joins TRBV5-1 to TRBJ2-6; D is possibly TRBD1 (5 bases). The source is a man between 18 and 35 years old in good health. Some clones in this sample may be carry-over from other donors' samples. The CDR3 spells CASSPIVGPVGNVLTF. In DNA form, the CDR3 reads TGCGCCAGCAGCCCTATAGTGGGGCCTGTCGGCAACGTCCTGACTTTC.